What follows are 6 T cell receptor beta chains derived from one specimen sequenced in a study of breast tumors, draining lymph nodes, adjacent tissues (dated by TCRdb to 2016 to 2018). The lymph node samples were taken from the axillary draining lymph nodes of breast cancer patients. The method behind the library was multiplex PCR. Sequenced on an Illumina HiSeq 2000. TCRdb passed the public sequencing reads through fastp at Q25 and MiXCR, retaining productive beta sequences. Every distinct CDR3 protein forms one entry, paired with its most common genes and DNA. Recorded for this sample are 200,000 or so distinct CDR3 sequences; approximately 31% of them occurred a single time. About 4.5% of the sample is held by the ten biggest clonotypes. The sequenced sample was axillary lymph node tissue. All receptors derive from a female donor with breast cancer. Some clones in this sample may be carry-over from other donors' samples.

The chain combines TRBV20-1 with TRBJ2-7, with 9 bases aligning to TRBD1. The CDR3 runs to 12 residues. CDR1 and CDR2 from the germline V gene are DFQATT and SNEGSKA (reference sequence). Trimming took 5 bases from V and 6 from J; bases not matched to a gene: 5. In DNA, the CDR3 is TGCAGTGCTCGGACAGGGGAGGGCGAGCAGTACTTC. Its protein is CSARTGEGEQYF.

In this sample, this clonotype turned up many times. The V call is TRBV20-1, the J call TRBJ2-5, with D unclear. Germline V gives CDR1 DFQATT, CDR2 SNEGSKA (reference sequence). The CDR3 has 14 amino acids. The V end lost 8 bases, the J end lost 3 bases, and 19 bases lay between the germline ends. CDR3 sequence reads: CSPITGRAKETQYF. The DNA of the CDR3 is TGCAGTCCCATCACTGGTAGGGCTAAAGAGACCCAGTACTTC.

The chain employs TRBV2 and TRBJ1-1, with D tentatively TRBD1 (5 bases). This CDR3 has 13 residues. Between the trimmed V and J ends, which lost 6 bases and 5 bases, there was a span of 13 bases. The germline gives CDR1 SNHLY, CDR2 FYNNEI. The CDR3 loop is CASSGHRVTEAFF. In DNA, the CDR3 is TGTGCCAGCAGCGGACACCGAGTGACTGAAGCTTTCTTT.

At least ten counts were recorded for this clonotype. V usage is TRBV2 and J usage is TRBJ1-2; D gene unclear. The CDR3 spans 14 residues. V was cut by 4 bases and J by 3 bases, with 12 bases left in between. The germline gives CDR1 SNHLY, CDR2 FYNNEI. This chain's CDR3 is CASSAEGRDYGYTF. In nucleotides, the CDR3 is TGTGCCAGCAGTGCTGAGGGAAGGGACTATGGCTACACCTTC.

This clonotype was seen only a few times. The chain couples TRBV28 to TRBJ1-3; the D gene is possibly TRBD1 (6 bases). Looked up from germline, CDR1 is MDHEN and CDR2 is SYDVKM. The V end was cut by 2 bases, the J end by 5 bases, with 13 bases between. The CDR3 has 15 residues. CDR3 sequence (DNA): TGTGCCAGCAGTTTAAGCAGGGGATTAAGAAACACCATATATTTT. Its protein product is CASSLSRGLRNTIYF.

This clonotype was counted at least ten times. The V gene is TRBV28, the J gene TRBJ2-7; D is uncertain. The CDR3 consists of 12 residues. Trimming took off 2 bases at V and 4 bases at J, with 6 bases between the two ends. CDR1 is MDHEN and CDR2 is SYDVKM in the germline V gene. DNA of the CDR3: TGTGCCAGCAGTTTACCCACATACGAGCAGTACTTC. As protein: CASSLPTYEQYF. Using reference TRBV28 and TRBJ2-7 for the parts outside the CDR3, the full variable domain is DVKVTQSSRYLVKRTGEKVFLECVQDMDHENMFWYRQDPGLGLRLIYFSYDVKMKEKGDIPEGYSVSREKKERFSLILESASTNQTSMYLCASSLPTYEQYFGPGTRLTVT.